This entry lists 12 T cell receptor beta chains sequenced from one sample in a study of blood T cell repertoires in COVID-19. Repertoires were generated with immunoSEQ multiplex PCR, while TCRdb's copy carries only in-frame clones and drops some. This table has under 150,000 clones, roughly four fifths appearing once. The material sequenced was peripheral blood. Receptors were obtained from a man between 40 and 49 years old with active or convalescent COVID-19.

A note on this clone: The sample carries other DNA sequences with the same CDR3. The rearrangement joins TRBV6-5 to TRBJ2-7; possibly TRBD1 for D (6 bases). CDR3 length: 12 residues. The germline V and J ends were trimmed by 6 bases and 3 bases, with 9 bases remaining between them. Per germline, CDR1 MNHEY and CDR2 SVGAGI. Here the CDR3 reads CASRQGSYEQYF. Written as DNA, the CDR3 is TGTGCCAGCAGACAGGGAAGCTACGAGCAGTACTTC.

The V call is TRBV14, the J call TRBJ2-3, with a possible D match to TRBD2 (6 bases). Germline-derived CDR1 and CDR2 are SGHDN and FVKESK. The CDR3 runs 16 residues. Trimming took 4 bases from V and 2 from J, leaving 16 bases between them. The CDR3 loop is CASSRRLPGDTDTQYF. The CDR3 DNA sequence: TGTGCCAGCAGCCGCAGACTCCCGGGGGACACAGATACGCAGTATTTT.

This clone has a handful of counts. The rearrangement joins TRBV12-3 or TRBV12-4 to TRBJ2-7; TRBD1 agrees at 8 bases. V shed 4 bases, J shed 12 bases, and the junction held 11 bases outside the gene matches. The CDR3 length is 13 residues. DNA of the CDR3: TGTGCCAGCAGTTCTAAGGACAGGGCCGTGAGGTACTTC. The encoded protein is CASSSKDRAVRYF.

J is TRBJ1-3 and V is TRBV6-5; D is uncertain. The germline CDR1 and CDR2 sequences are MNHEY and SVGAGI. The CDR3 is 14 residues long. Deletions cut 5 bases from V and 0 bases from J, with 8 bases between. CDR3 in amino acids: CASSPYGSGNTIYF. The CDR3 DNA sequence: TGTGCCAGCAGTCCGTACGGCTCTGGAAACACCATATATTTT.

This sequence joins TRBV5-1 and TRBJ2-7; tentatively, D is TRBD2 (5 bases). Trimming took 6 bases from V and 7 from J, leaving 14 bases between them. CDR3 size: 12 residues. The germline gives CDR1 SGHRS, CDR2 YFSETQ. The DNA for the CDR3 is TGCGCCAGCAATCATGACGGGGAAGAGCAGTACTTC. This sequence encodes CASNHDGEEQYF.

CDR3 residues: CASSLPGIGTGELFF. In DNA form, the CDR3 reads TGTGCCAGCAGCCTTCCAGGGATCGGAACCGGGGAGCTGTTTTTT. The V gene is TRBV7-6, the J gene TRBJ2-2, with D possibly matching TRBD1 (5 bases). V was pared by 5 bases and J by 5 bases, with 15 bases between. Germline assignment: CDR1 SGHVS and CDR2 FNYEAQ. The length of the CDR3 is 15 residues.

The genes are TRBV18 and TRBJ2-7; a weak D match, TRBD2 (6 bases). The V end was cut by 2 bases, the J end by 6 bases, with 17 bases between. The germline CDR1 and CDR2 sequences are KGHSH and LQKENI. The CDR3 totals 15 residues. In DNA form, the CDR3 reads TGTGCCAGCTCACCATCGGCGGGGACCCTCCTCGAGCAGTACTTC. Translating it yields CASSPSAGTLLEQYF.

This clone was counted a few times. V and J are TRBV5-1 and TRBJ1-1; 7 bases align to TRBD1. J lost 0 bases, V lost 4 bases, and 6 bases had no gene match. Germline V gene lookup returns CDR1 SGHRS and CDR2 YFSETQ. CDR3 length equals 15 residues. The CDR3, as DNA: TGCGCCAGCAGCCTCAAAGGGGGCATGAACACTGAAGCTTTCTTT. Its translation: CASSLKGGMNTEAFF.

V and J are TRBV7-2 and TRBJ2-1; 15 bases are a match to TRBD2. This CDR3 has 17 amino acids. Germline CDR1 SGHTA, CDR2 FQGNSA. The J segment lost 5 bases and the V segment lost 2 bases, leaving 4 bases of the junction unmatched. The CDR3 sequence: CASSLMGTSGGHNEQFF. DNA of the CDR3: TGTGCCAGCAGCTTAATGGGGACTAGCGGGGGGCACAATGAGCAGTTCTTC.

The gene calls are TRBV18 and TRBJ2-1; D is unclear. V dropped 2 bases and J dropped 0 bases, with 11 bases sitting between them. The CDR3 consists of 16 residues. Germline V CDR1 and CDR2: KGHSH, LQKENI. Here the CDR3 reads CASSPFSSPSYNEQFF. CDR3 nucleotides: TGTGCCAGCTCACCATTTAGCTCCCCCTCCTACAATGAGCAGTTCTTC.

CDR3 in DNA: TGTGCCAGCAGCCCCACTAGCGGGTCAACCTACAATGAGCAGTTCTTC. Translation: CASSPTSGSTYNEQFF. This chain uses TRBV7-2 with TRBJ2-1; TRBD2 aligns across 9 bases. Germline CDR1 is SGHTA and CDR2 is FQGNSA. The CDR3 extends over 16 amino acids. J gave up 2 bases and V 5 bases, and 7 bases lay outside the gene matches. The whole variable domain, filled in from reference TRBV7-2 and TRBJ2-1, reads GAGVSQSPSNKVTEKGKDVELRCDPISGHTALYWYRQSLGQGLEFLIYFQGNSAPDKSGLPSDRFSAERTGGSVSTLTIQRTQQEDSAVYLCASSPTSGSTYNEQFFGPGTRLTVL.

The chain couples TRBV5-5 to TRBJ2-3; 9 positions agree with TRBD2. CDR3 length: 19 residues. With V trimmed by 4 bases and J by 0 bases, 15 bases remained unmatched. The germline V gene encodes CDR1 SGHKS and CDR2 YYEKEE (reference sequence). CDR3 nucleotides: TGTGCCAGCAGCATGGCGTCCCGGGCGGGGGGGTATAGCACAGATACGCAGTATTTT. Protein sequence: CASSMASRAGGYSTDTQYF.